This T cell receptor beta chain emerged from a study of cytomegalovirus exposure and HLA in healthy donors. V shed 3 bases and J 5 bases; nucleotides not matched to a gene: 8. This CDR3 has 15 amino acids. Germline CDR1 is SGDLS and CDR2 is YYNGEE. Data came from immunoSEQ multiplex PCR; TCRdb stores just in-frame clones and leaves some out. This repertoire shows 71,000 or so clones, approximately 94% found once; its top ten account for about 1.4%. The V gene is TRBV9, the J gene TRBJ2-1; 7 positions match TRBD2. The origin of this receptor is a man younger than 35 in good health and CMV-seropositive. Material for sequencing was PBMCs. CDR3 region: CASSESGNNNNEQFF. CDR3 in DNA: TGTGCCAGCAGCGAGAGCGGGAATAATAACAATGAGCAGTTCTTC.